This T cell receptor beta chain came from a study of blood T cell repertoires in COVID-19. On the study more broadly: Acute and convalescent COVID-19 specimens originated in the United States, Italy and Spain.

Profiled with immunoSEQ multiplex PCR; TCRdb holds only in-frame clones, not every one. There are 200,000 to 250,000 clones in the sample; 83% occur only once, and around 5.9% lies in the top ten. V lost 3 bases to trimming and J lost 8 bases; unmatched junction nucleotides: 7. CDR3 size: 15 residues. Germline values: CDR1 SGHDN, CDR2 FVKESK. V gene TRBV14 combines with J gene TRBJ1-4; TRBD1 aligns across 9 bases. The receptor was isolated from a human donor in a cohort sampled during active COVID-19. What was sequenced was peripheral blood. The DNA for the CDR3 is TGTGCCAGCAGCCAGGGACAGGGTTATTTGGAAAAACTGTTTTTT. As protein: CASSQGQGYLEKLFF.